A selection of T cell receptor beta chains follows, all from one sample in a study of cytomegalovirus exposure and HLA in healthy donors. Sequencing was performed with immunoSEQ multiplex PCR; in TCRdb, only in-frame clones are kept and a portion is missing. The sample holds 120,000 or so clones, more than 60% seen once. The sequenced material came from PBMCs. Source of these receptors: a man aged 25-40 years in good health and CMV-seronegative. The CDR3 runs from the conserved cysteine through the conserved F or W. D genes are given only for firm matches. Some rows have no size entry. The others give once, few or many, or a class for an expanded clone.

D gene	V gene	clone size	J gene	CDR3 protein	CDR3 DNA
NA	TRBV5-4	NA	TRBJ1-2	CASSRLGIFYGYTF	TGTGCCAGCAGCCGCCTCGGTATATTCTATGGCTACACCTTC
TRBD2	TRBV4-1	once	TRBJ2-5	CASSLRLGGETQYF	TGCGCCAGCAGCCTAAGGTTGGGGGGGGAGACCCAGTACTTC
TRBD1	TRBV10-3	NA	TRBJ1-2	CAISPDRGGYTF	TGTGCCATCAGCCCTGACAGGGGCGGCTACACCTTC
NA	TRBV14	NA	TRBJ2-5	CASSHWRGQETQYF	TGTGCCAGCAGCCATTGGCGGGGCCAAGAGACCCAGTACTTC
NA	TRBV7-2	NA	TRBJ2-7	CASSTQTGFYEQYF	TGTGCCAGCAGCACCCAGACAGGTTTCTACGAGCAGTACTTC
TRBD2	TRBV4-1	once	TRBJ2-2	CASSLSGGNTGELFF	TGCGCCAGCAGCCTTAGCGGGGGGAACACCGGGGAGCTGTTTTTT
TRBD1	TRBV5-1	NA	TRBJ1-4	CASSRFLDRASEKLFF	TGCGCCAGCAGCAGATTCCTGGACAGGGCATCTGAAAAACTGTTTTTT
TRBD2	TRBV7-2	few	TRBJ2-7	CASTNLAGRGEQYF	TGTGCCAGCACAAATCTAGCGGGGAGGGGGGAGCAGTACTTC
NA	TRBV7-3	NA	TRBJ1-4	CASSSSNEKLFF	TGTGCCAGCAGCTCTTCTAATGAAAAACTGTTTTTT
NA	TRBV28	NA	TRBJ1-2	CASRYGYGYTF	TGTGCCAGCAGGTACGGTTATGGCTACACCTTC
NA	TRBV30	NA	TRBJ2-1	CAWSLGEGNEQFF	TGTGCCTGGAGCCTAGGAGAGGGCAATGAACAGTTCTTC
NA	TRBV30	few	TRBJ2-2	CAWSPLSGELFF	TGTGCCTGGAGTCCCCTTTCGGGGGAGCTGTTTTTT
TRBD2	TRBV19	NA	TRBJ2-3	CASSTTHGTSGDTQYF	TGTGCCAGTAGTACCACCCACGGGACTAGCGGAGATACGCAGTATTTT
NA	TRBV7-2	NA	TRBJ1-4	CASSYDTSREKLFF	TGTGCCAGCAGCTACGACACGTCCCGGGAAAAACTGTTTTTT
TRBD2	TRBV9	NA	TRBJ2-7	CASSVEWLAGGGEPEWRSYEQYF	TGTGCCAGCAGCGTAGAGTGGCTAGCGGGAGGGGGGGAACCCGAATGGCGATCCTACGAGCAGTACTTC
TRBD1	TRBV4-1	NA	TRBJ2-7	CASSQVTGGTYEQYF	TGCGCCAGCAGCCAAGTTACAGGGGGGACCTACGAGCAGTACTTC
TRBD1	TRBV10-3	NA	TRBJ2-7	CAISDFGLGDRGDYEQYF	TGTGCCATCAGTGACTTTGGTCTTGGGGACAGGGGGGACTACGAGCAGTACTTC
NA	TRBV28	once	TRBJ1-3	CASSWGNRVRSSGNTIYF	TGTGCCAGCAGTTGGGGAAACAGGGTACGAAGCTCTGGAAACACCATATATTTT
NA	TRBV6-5	NA	TRBJ2-1	CASSYVSRVGEQFF	TGTGCCAGCAGTTACGTATCTCGCGTTGGTGAGCAGTTCTTC
TRBD1	TRBV29-1	NA	TRBJ1-1	CSVAQGGGFTEAFF	TGCAGCGTTGCCCAAGGGGGCGGTTTTACTGAAGCTTTCTTT
TRBD2	TRBV5-1	NA	TRBJ2-2	CASKGGGLAAGELFF	TGCGCCAGCAAAGGGGGGGGACTAGCGGCCGGGGAGCTGTTTTTT
NA	TRBV9	NA	TRBJ1-1	CASSPSNRGGVAGAFF	TGTGCCAGCAGCCCGAGTAACCGGGGGGGGGTCGCTGGAGCTTTCTTT
NA	TRBV10-3	NA	TRBJ2-7	CAISYGSQESYEQYF	TGTGCCATCAGCTATGGTTCACAGGAGTCCTACGAGCAGTACTTC
NA	TRBV5-1	NA	TRBJ2-7	CASSRISDSSYEQYF	TGCGCCAGCTCACGTATTTCTGACAGTTCCTACGAGCAGTACTTC
TRBD1	TRBV19	once	TRBJ2-6	CASQTGGQSGANVLTF	TGTGCCAGCCAGACAGGGGGACAATCTGGGGCCAACGTCCTGACTTTC
NA	TRBV7-3	NA	TRBJ2-3	CASSLIAVTDTQYF	TGTGCCAGCAGCTTAATAGCGGTCACAGATACGCAGTATTTT
NA	TRBV13	NA	TRBJ2-7	CASSPTGFYEQYF	TGTGCCAGCAGCCCTACAGGGTTCTACGAGCAGTACTTC
TRBD1	TRBV10-3	NA	TRBJ2-7	CAISGVGTGTYEQYF	TGTGCCATCAGTGGGGTGGGGACAGGGACCTACGAGCAGTACTTC
NA	TRBV5-5	NA	TRBJ1-4	CASTNSSRSTNEKLFF	TGTGCCAGCACCAATTCCAGTCGTTCAACTAATGAAAAACTGTTTTTT
NA	TRBV7-2	few	TRBJ1-5	CASSLRGSDQPQHF	TGTGCCAGCAGCTTACGGGGGTCGGATCAGCCCCAGCATTTT
TRBD2	TRBV7-9	NA	TRBJ2-7	CASSLGSSGGLYEQYF	TGTGCCAGCAGCTTAGGCTCTAGCGGGGGGCTGTACGAGCAGTACTTC
TRBD2	TRBV7-9	NA	TRBJ2-1	CASSLGLAGVRREQFF	TGTGCCAGCAGCTTGGGACTAGCGGGAGTCCGGAGGGAGCAGTTCTTC
TRBD1	TRBV18	NA	TRBJ1-6	CASSITDTGGSPLHF	TGTGCCAGCTCGATAACAGATACAGGGGGTTCACCCCTCCACTTT
TRBD1	TRBV18	NA	TRBJ1-5	CASSQVTGGGNQPQHF	TGTGCCAGCTCACAAGTTACAGGGGGAGGGAATCAGCCCCAGCATTTT
NA	TRBV30	few	TRBJ1-5	CAWSGLTHQPQHF	TGTGCCTGGAGTGGCCTAACGCATCAGCCCCAGCATTTT
NA	TRBV2	few	TRBJ2-7	CASSEGFLDSSYEQYF	TGTGCCAGCAGTGAAGGGTTCCTTGACAGCTCCTACGAGCAGTACTTC
NA	TRBV12-5	NA	TRBJ1-2	CASGLNSFPDGYTF	TGTGCTAGTGGTTTGAACTCCTTCCCGGATGGCTACACCTTC
NA	TRBV5-1	NA	TRBJ2-6	CASSPTGTGANVLTF	TGCGCCAGCAGCCCAACAGGGACTGGGGCCAACGTCCTGACTTTC
TRBD2	TRBV6-1	NA	TRBJ2-3	CASTGGSTDTQYF	TGTGCCAGCACGGGGGGAAGCACAGATACGCAGTATTTT
TRBD1	TRBV10-3	NA	TRBJ1-5	CASGTGDQPQHF	TGTGCCTCGGGTACAGGGGATCAGCCCCAGCATTTT
NA	TRBV1	NA	TRBJ2-3	CTSSQDLCGGCTDTQYF	TGCACCAGCAGCCAAGATTTATGCGGGGGCTGCACAGATACGCAGTATTTT
TRBD2	TRBV28	NA	TRBJ2-3	CASSLIGLAGRGGTDTQYF	TGTGCCAGCAGTTTAATTGGACTAGCGGGGCGAGGAGGCACAGATACGCAGTATTTT
TRBD2	TRBV4-3	NA	TRBJ2-2	CASSRKGAGGPANTGELFF	TGCGCCAGCAGCCGAAAAGGCGCGGGGGGCCCCGCGAACACCGGGGAGCTGTTTTTT
TRBD1	TRBV28	NA	TRBJ1-6	CASSPIPPGQGPSPLHF	TGTGCCAGCAGTCCCATTCCCCCGGGACAGGGCCCTTCACCCCTCCACTTT
TRBD2	TRBV7-9	NA	TRBJ2-1	CASSSRGLAGTDEQFF	TGTGCCAGCAGCTCCCGGGGACTAGCGGGGACGGATGAGCAGTTCTTC
TRBD1	TRBV4-1	NA	TRBJ1-1	CASSQPGQGNTEAFF	TGCGCCAGCAGCCAACCGGGACAGGGGAACACTGAAGCTTTCTTT
TRBD1	TRBV7-8	NA	TRBJ2-7	CASSFGQGEQYF	TGTGCCAGCAGCTTTGGACAGGGCGAGCAGTACTTC
NA	TRBV7-8	once	TRBJ1-5	CASRPGAREGNQPQHF	TGTGCCAGCAGACCTGGGGCGCGGGAGGGCAATCAGCCCCAGCATTTT
TRBD1	TRBV5-4	NA	TRBJ2-6	CASSLDGTGSSGANVLTF	TGTGCCAGCAGCTTGGATGGGACAGGGTCCTCTGGGGCCAACGTCCTGACTTTC
NA	TRBV30	NA	TRBJ2-7	CAWSKKGGYEQYF	TGTGCCTGGAGTAAAAAAGGGGGTTACGAGCAGTACTTC
TRBD1	TRBV6-5	NA	TRBJ1-2	CASSYGQGFMGYTF	TGTGCCAGCAGTTACGGACAGGGATTTATGGGCTACACCTTC
TRBD1	TRBV19	NA	TRBJ1-5	CASSTPGTGGFQPQHF	TGTGCCAGTAGTACGCCTGGGACAGGGGGCTTTCAGCCCCAGCATTTT